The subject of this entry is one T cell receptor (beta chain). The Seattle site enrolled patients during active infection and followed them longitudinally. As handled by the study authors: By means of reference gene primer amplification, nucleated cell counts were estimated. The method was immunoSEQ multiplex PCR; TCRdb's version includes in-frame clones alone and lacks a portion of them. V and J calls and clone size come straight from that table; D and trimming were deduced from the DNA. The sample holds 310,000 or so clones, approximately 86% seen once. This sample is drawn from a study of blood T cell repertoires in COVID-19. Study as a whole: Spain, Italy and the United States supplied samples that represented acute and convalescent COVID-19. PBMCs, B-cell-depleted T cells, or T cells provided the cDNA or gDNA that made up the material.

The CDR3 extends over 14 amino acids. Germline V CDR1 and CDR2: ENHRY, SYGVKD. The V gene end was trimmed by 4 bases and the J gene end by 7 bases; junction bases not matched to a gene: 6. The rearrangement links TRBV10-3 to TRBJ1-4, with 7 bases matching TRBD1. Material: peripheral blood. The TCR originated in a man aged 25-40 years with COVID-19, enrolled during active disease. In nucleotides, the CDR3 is TGTGCCATCAGTGCGACAGGGTGGGCTGAAAAACTGTTTTTT. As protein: CAISATGWAEKLFF.